A selection of T cell receptor beta chains follows, all from one sample in a study of blood T cell repertoires in COVID-19. Assay: immunoSEQ multiplex PCR; the TCRdb copy retains only in-frame clones and omits some. The data hold approximately 140,000 clones, with around 84% observed a single time. Sequencing was carried out using PBMCs or T cells enriched from blood (not recorded which). The receptors were gathered from a man in his forties with acute COVID-19. The CDR3 runs from the conserved cysteine through the conserved F or W. The order of the fields is D gene, clone size, V gene, J gene, CDR3 protein, CDR3 DNA. The D gene is left open where the match is weak. For some rows the clone size is stated as once, few or many, or as a class when expanded; others skip it.

d_call: .; clone_size: .; v_call: TRBV6-5; j_call: TRBJ1-5; cdr3_aa: CASSRGDSNQPQHF; cdr3_nt: TGTGCCAGCAGCCGGGGGGATAGCAATCAGCCCCAGCATTTT
d_call: .; clone_size: once; v_call: TRBV6-5; j_call: TRBJ1-4; cdr3_aa: CASSYFGRGDEKLFF; cdr3_nt: TGTGCCAGCAGTTACTTCGGCAGGGGAGATGAAAAACTGTTTTTT
d_call: .; clone_size: few; v_call: TRBV30; j_call: TRBJ1-1; cdr3_aa: CAWSVQGGVNEAFF; cdr3_nt: TGTGCCTGGAGTGTACAAGGAGGCGTCAATGAAGCTTTCTTT
d_call: .; clone_size: .; v_call: TRBV5-8; j_call: TRBJ1-2; cdr3_aa: CASSLGGRRGYTF; cdr3_nt: TGTGCCAGCAGCTTGGGAGGGCGGCGTGGCTACACCTTC
d_call: TRBD1; clone_size: .; v_call: TRBV7-8; j_call: TRBJ1-2; cdr3_aa: CASSLRTGWGYTF; cdr3_nt: TGTGCCAGCAGCTTACGGACAGGATGGGGCTACACCTTC
d_call: .; clone_size: .; v_call: TRBV18; j_call: TRBJ1-3; cdr3_aa: CASSPGRAGNTIYF; cdr3_nt: TGTGCCAGCTCACCAGGTCGCGCCGGAAACACCATATATTTT
d_call: .; clone_size: once; v_call: TRBV28; j_call: TRBJ2-7; cdr3_aa: CASSALYEQYF; cdr3_nt: TGTGCCAGCAGCGCACTCTACGAGCAGTACTTC
d_call: .; clone_size: .; v_call: TRBV7-2; j_call: TRBJ1-3; cdr3_aa: CASSSNAMLPSGNTIYF; cdr3_nt: TGTGCCAGCAGCTCCAATGCGATGTTGCCCTCTGGAAACACCATATATTTT
d_call: .; clone_size: .; v_call: TRBV7-2; j_call: TRBJ1-5; cdr3_aa: CASSLAGQLNQPQHF; cdr3_nt: TGTGCCAGCAGCTTAGCGGGACAACTCAATCAGCCCCAGCATTTT
d_call: .; clone_size: once; v_call: TRBV27; j_call: TRBJ1-1; cdr3_aa: CASSGGGLVGATEAFF; cdr3_nt: TGTGCCAGCAGTGGGGGGGGCCTCGTGGGGGCCACTGAAGCTTTCTTT
d_call: .; clone_size: .; v_call: TRBV12-3/TRBV12-4; j_call: TRBJ2-1; cdr3_aa: CASSLVQGQFF; cdr3_nt: TGTGCCAGCAGTTTAGTTCAGGGGCAGTTCTTC
d_call: TRBD1; clone_size: .; v_call: TRBV24-1; j_call: TRBJ2-7; cdr3_aa: CATQGGTGGEQYF; cdr3_nt: TGTGCCACCCAGGGCGGCACAGGGGGCGAGCAGTACTTC
d_call: .; clone_size: .; v_call: TRBV21-1; j_call: TRBJ1-2; cdr3_aa: CASSPQRGYTF; cdr3_nt: TGTGCCAGCAGTCCCCAGCGTGGCTACACCTTC
d_call: TRBD1; clone_size: .; v_call: TRBV3-1/TRBV3-2; j_call: TRBJ1-1; cdr3_aa: CASSRDSSNTEAFF; cdr3_nt: TGTGCCAGCAGCCGGGACAGCTCGAACACTGAAGCTTTCTTT
d_call: TRBD2; clone_size: few; v_call: TRBV19; j_call: TRBJ2-7; cdr3_aa: CASSIMGGSASEQYF; cdr3_nt: TGTGCCAGTAGTATAATGGGGGGGAGTGCAAGCGAGCAGTACTTC
d_call: .; clone_size: .; v_call: TRBV3-1/TRBV3-2; j_call: TRBJ1-2; cdr3_aa: CASSQDSSASYGYTF; cdr3_nt: TGTGCCAGCAGCCAAGATTCCAGCGCTAGCTATGGCTACACCTTC
d_call: .; clone_size: .; v_call: TRBV4-2; j_call: TRBJ1-2; cdr3_aa: CASSHTQGQRNYGYTF; cdr3_nt: TGTGCCAGCAGCCATACACAGGGCCAACGTAACTATGGCTACACCTTC
d_call: .; clone_size: .; v_call: TRBV5-1; j_call: TRBJ1-1; cdr3_aa: CASSLSSLNTEAFF; cdr3_nt: TGCGCCAGCAGCTTGTCCAGTTTGAACACTGAAGCTTTCTTT
d_call: TRBD2; clone_size: .; v_call: TRBV2; j_call: TRBJ2-1; cdr3_aa: CASSERLAGSNNEQFF; cdr3_nt: TGTGCCAGCAGCGAACGACTAGCGGGATCTAACAATGAGCAGTTCTTC
d_call: TRBD1; clone_size: few; v_call: TRBV5-1; j_call: TRBJ2-1; cdr3_aa: CASSQDRVGSYNEQFF; cdr3_nt: TGCGCCAGCAGTCAGGACAGGGTAGGCTCCTACAATGAGCAGTTCTTC
d_call: TRBD2; clone_size: .; v_call: TRBV5-1; j_call: TRBJ2-7; cdr3_aa: CASSLRSGTNEQYF; cdr3_nt: TGCGCCAGCAGCTTACGTAGCGGGACCAACGAGCAGTACTTC
d_call: TRBD1; clone_size: .; v_call: TRBV28; j_call: TRBJ2-7; cdr3_aa: CASSGGQGARYEQYF; cdr3_nt: TGTGCCAGCAGTGGGGGACAGGGGGCGCGGTACGAGCAGTACTTC
d_call: .; clone_size: .; v_call: TRBV6-6; j_call: TRBJ1-1; cdr3_aa: CATTPRLEENTEAFF; cdr3_nt: TGTGCCACCACTCCACGGTTGGAGGAGAACACTGAAGCTTTCTTT
d_call: TRBD2; clone_size: .; v_call: TRBV9; j_call: TRBJ2-3; cdr3_aa: CASSAGLAPTDTQYF; cdr3_nt: TGTGCCAGCAGCGCGGGACTAGCGCCCACAGATACGCAGTATTTT
d_call: TRBD1; clone_size: .; v_call: TRBV7-3; j_call: TRBJ1-2; cdr3_aa: CASSPGTGLGYTF; cdr3_nt: TGTGCCAGCAGCCCTGGGACAGGGTTAGGCTACACCTTC
d_call: TRBD1; clone_size: .; v_call: TRBV7-9; j_call: TRBJ1-1; cdr3_aa: CASSRRQGPNTEAFF; cdr3_nt: TGTGCCAGCAGCCGTCGACAGGGGCCGAACACTGAAGCTTTCTTT
d_call: .; clone_size: .; v_call: TRBV3-1/TRBV3-2; j_call: TRBJ2-5; cdr3_aa: CASSPNLGTQYF; cdr3_nt: TGTGCCAGCAGCCCTAACCTAGGGACCCAGTACTTC
d_call: .; clone_size: .; v_call: TRBV4-1; j_call: TRBJ1-2; cdr3_aa: CASSQVGVEDGYTF; cdr3_nt: TGCGCCAGCAGCCAAGTAGGAGTCGAGGATGGCTACACCTTC
d_call: .; clone_size: .; v_call: TRBV2; j_call: TRBJ2-1; cdr3_aa: CATQRWLNNEQFF; cdr3_nt: TGTGCCACCCAGAGGTGGCTGAACAATGAGCAGTTCTTC
d_call: TRBD1; clone_size: .; v_call: TRBV2; j_call: TRBJ1-2; cdr3_aa: CASSFDRGYGYTF; cdr3_nt: TGTGCCAGCAGTTTCGACAGGGGCTATGGCTACACCTTC
d_call: .; clone_size: .; v_call: TRBV24-1; j_call: TRBJ1-2; cdr3_aa: CATSGAGGDYGYTF; cdr3_nt: TGTGCCACCAGTGGGGCGGGGGGCGACTATGGCTACACCTTC
d_call: TRBD1; clone_size: .; v_call: TRBV3-1/TRBV3-2; j_call: TRBJ1-6; cdr3_aa: CASSQGQGNSPLHF; cdr3_nt: TGTGCCAGCAGCCAGGGACAGGGAAATTCACCCCTCCACTTT
d_call: .; clone_size: .; v_call: TRBV19; j_call: TRBJ1-2; cdr3_aa: CASGGYGYTF; cdr3_nt: TGTGCCAGTGGCGGATATGGCTACACCTTC
d_call: TRBD2; clone_size: .; v_call: TRBV6-2/TRBV6-3; j_call: TRBJ2-3; cdr3_aa: CASSYLAGSTDTQYF; cdr3_nt: TGTGCCAGCAGTTACCTAGCGGGGAGCACAGATACGCAGTATTTT
d_call: .; clone_size: .; v_call: TRBV18; j_call: TRBJ1-1; cdr3_aa: CASSPSGTEAFF; cdr3_nt: TGTGCCAGCTCACCGTCAGGGACTGAAGCTTTCTTT
d_call: TRBD1; clone_size: .; v_call: TRBV5-6; j_call: TRBJ1-2; cdr3_aa: CASSSRTGEIPNPYGYTF; cdr3_nt: TGTGCCAGCAGCTCCCGGACAGGGGAGATTCCTAACCCCTATGGCTACACCTTC
d_call: .; clone_size: .; v_call: TRBV5-4; j_call: TRBJ2-1; cdr3_aa: CASSPWGVTSYNEQFF; cdr3_nt: TGTGCCAGCAGTCCTTGGGGGGTTACCTCCTACAATGAGCAGTTCTTC
d_call: .; clone_size: .; v_call: TRBV7-2; j_call: TRBJ2-1; cdr3_aa: CASSGAAGAGNEQFF; cdr3_nt: TGTGCCAGCAGCGGGGCGGCAGGGGCCGGGAATGAGCAGTTCTTC
d_call: .; clone_size: .; v_call: TRBV12-5; j_call: TRBJ1-2; cdr3_aa: CASAPPRDNYGYTF; cdr3_nt: TGTGCTAGTGCCCCTCCCCGGGATAACTATGGCTACACCTTC
d_call: .; clone_size: .; v_call: TRBV7-9; j_call: TRBJ1-5; cdr3_aa: CASSSRGGPQHF; cdr3_nt: TGTGCCAGCAGCTCCCGAGGGGGGCCCCAGCATTTT
d_call: .; clone_size: .; v_call: TRBV24-1; j_call: TRBJ1-5; cdr3_aa: CATSDSDSNPHF; cdr3_nt: TGTGCCACCAGTGATTCCGACTCAAATCCCCATTTT
d_call: .; clone_size: .; v_call: TRBV7-9; j_call: TRBJ2-3; cdr3_aa: CASSLGYSSTDTQYF; cdr3_nt: TGTGCCAGCAGCTTGGGCTATTCTAGCACAGATACGCAGTATTTT
d_call: .; clone_size: .; v_call: TRBV19; j_call: TRBJ2-2; cdr3_aa: CASSIPGNTGELFF; cdr3_nt: TGTGCCAGTAGTATTCCAGGGAACACCGGGGAGCTGTTTTTT
d_call: .; clone_size: .; v_call: TRBV18; j_call: TRBJ1-3; cdr3_aa: CASSPDTSSGNTIYF; cdr3_nt: TGTGCCAGCTCACCGGACACCAGCTCTGGAAACACCATATATTTT
d_call: TRBD2; clone_size: few; v_call: TRBV5-4; j_call: TRBJ2-1; cdr3_aa: CASSSGGAGSSYNEQFF; cdr3_nt: TGTGCCAGCAGCAGCGGGGGGGCGGGAAGCTCCTACAATGAGCAGTTCTTC
d_call: .; clone_size: .; v_call: TRBV19; j_call: TRBJ1-1; cdr3_aa: CASSSGLHMNTEAFF; cdr3_nt: TGTGCCAGTAGTTCTGGACTTCACATGAACACTGAAGCTTTCTTT
d_call: TRBD1; clone_size: .; v_call: TRBV12-3/TRBV12-4; j_call: TRBJ1-2; cdr3_aa: CASSLVGGLGYTF; cdr3_nt: TGTGCCAGCAGTTTAGTAGGGGGCCTGGGCTACACCTTC
d_call: .; clone_size: .; v_call: TRBV5-1; j_call: TRBJ2-7; cdr3_aa: CASSGLQGTNSYEQYF; cdr3_nt: TGCGCCAGCAGCGGGTTACAGGGTACGAACTCCTACGAGCAGTACTTC
d_call: TRBD1; clone_size: .; v_call: TRBV7-2; j_call: TRBJ2-1; cdr3_aa: CASSLGGTGVYNEQFF; cdr3_nt: TGTGCCAGCAGCTTAGGTGGGACAGGGGTCTACAATGAGCAGTTCTTC
d_call: .; clone_size: .; v_call: TRBV6-1; j_call: TRBJ2-1; cdr3_aa: CASSEFRDEQFF; cdr3_nt: TGTGCCAGCAGTGAATTTCGGGATGAGCAGTTCTTC
d_call: TRBD1; clone_size: few; v_call: TRBV7-3; j_call: TRBJ2-2; cdr3_aa: CASSFGQAGELFF; cdr3_nt: TGTGCCAGCAGTTTCGGACAGGCCGGGGAGCTGTTTTTT
d_call: .; clone_size: .; v_call: TRBV30; j_call: TRBJ1-4; cdr3_aa: CAWGQISTNEKLFF; cdr3_nt: TGTGCCTGGGGACAGATATCAACTAATGAAAAACTGTTTTTT
d_call: .; clone_size: .; v_call: TRBV6-1; j_call: TRBJ1-2; cdr3_aa: CASSEARWGGGYTF; cdr3_nt: TGTGCCAGCAGTGAAGCGCGATGGGGCGGTGGCTACACCTTC